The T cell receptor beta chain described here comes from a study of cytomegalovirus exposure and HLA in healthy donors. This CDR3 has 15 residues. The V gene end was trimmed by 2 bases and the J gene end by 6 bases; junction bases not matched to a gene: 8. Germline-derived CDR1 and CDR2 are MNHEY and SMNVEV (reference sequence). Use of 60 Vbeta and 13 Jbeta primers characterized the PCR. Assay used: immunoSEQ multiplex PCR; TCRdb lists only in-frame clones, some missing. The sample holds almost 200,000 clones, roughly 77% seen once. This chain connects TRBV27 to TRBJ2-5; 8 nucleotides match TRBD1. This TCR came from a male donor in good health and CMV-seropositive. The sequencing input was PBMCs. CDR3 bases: TGTGCCAGCAGTTTAGCCCCAGGGGGCCGGCAGACCCAGTACTTC. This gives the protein CASSLAPGGRQTQYF.